The clone carrying this T cell receptor (beta chain) occurred a few times. Its antigen remains unknown. This entry comes from a study of T cell responses to AZD1222 COVID-19 vaccine. Study-wide points: With two AZD1222 doses given, Spike-specific TCR breadth and depth both rose. CD4 TCRs associated with vaccination spanned spike, dominating at 160-218 and 743-854. The donor cohort was predominantly white British with a female majority, and clonal diversity may have been underestimated.

The data were produced by immunoSEQ multiplex PCR, yet TCRdb's version contains in-frame clones alone and is incomplete. This sample has around 140,000 clones, with roughly 91% found just once. V shed 0 bases and J shed 5 bases, with 8 bases lying between them. CDR1 SGHAT and CDR2 FQNNGV come from the germline V gene. The CDR3 totals 14 residues. Source: peripheral blood, taken 28 days after the second AZD1222 dose. The TCR originated in an adult who received the AZD1222 COVID-19 vaccine. The genes are TRBV11-2 and TRBJ1-5; D gene uncertain. The CDR3 nucleotides read TGTGCCAGCAGCTTAGATCCTACCTATCAGCCCCAGCATTTT. Its protein product is CASSLDPTYQPQHF.